One sample yielded the 2 T cell receptor beta chains listed below, sequenced in a study of shared clonotypes between healthy human individuals. The protocol was immunoSEQ multiplex PCR, while the TCRdb copy is restricted to in-frame clones and leaves out a portion. The sample lists about 2.3 million clones; under 95% were seen once. The specimen was naive CD4+ T cells from PBMCs. The sample's subset: CD45RA+ positively selected. The source is a man in his late teens or twenties in good health. Some clones in this sample may be carry-over from other donors' samples.

This clone was picked up one time. V usage is TRBV6-6 and J usage is TRBJ2-5; D might be TRBD1 (6 bases). Trimming took 2 bases from V and 2 from J, leaving 15 bases between them. Germline V gene sequence: CDR1 MNHNY, CDR2 SVGAGI (reference sequence). This CDR3 region has 16 residues. The CDR3 loop is CASSYGQGLGQETQYF. CDR3 nucleotides: TGTGCCAGCAGTTACGGGCAGGGGCTGGGTCAAGAGACCCAGTACTTC.

The V call is TRBV4-1, the J call TRBJ2-7, with D tentatively TRBD2 (5 bases). The CDR3 loop spans 13 amino acids. CDR1 is MGHRA, CDR2 YSYEKL, per germline. V gave up 3 bases and J gave up 7 bases, with 13 bases separating them. In DNA, the CDR3 is TGCGCCAGCAGCCACGCCCAACGGGATGAGCAGTACTTC. Amino acid sequence: CASSHAQRDEQYF.